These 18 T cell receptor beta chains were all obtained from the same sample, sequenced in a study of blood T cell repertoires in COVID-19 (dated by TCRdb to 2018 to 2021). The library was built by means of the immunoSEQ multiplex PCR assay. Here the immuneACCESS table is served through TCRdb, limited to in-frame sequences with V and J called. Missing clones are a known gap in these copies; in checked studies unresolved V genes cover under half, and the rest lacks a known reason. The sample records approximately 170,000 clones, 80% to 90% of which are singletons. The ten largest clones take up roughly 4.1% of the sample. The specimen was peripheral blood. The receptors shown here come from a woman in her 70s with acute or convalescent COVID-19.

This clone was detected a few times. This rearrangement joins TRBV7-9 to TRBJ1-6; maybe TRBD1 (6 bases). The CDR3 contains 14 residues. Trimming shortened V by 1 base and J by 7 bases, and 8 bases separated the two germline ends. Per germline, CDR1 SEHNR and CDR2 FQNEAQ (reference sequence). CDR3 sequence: CASSLGDRNSPLHF. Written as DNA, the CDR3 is TGTGCCAGCAGCTTAGGCGACAGGAATTCACCCCTCCACTTT.

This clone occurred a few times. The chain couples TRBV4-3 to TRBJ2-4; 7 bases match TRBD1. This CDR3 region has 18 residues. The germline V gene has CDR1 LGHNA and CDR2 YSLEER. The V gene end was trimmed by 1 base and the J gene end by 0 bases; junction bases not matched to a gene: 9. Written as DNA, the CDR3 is TGCGCCAGCAGCCAAGCCCTCCCCACAGGGGTAGCCAAAAACATTCAGTACTTC. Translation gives CASSQALPTGVAKNIQYF.

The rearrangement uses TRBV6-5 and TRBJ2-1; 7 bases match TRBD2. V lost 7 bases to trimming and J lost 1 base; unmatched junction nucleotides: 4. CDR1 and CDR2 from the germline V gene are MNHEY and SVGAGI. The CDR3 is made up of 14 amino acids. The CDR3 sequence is CASNMGGSYNEQFF. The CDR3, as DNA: TGTGCCAGCAACATGGGGGGGTCCTACAATGAGCAGTTCTTC.

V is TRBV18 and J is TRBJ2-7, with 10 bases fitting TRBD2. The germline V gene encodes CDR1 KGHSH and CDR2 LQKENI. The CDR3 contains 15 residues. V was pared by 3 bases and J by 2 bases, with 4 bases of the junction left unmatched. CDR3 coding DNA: TGTGCCAGCTCACCGGGACTAGCGCCAACCTACGAGCAGTACTTC. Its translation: CASSPGLAPTYEQYF.

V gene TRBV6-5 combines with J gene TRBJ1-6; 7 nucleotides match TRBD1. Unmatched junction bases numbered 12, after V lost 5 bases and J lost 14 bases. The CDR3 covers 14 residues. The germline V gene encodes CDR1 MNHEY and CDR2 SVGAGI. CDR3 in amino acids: CASSTRDRAWTLHF. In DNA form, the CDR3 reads TGTGCCAGCAGTACCCGAGACAGGGCGTGGACCCTCCACTTT.

The CDR3 nucleotides are TGTGCCAGCAGCTTAAGGGGTCGGGGACAGGGTCAAGAGACCCAGTACTTC. Translating gives CASSLRGRGQGQETQYF. The chain links TRBV7-2 to TRBJ2-5, with 9 bases lining up with TRBD1. CDR1 and CDR2 (germline): SGHTA, FQGNSA. Trimming removed 2 bases from V and 2 bases from J; junction bases left unmatched: 9. The CDR3 length is 17 residues.

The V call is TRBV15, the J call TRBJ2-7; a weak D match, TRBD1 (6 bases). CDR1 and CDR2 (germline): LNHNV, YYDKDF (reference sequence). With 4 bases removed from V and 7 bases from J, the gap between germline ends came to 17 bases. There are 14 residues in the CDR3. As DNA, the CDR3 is TGTGCCACCAGCACCGACAGGAAAATCGGAGAGCAGTACTTC. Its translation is CATSTDRKIGEQYF.

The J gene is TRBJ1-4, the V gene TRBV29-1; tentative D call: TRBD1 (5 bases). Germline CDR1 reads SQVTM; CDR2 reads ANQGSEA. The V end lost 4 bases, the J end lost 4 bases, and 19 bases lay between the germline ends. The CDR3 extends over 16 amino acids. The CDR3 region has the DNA TGCAGCGTTGGGGAGGCGCCAGGGACTGTTAATGAAAAACTGTTTTTT. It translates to CSVGEAPGTVNEKLFF.

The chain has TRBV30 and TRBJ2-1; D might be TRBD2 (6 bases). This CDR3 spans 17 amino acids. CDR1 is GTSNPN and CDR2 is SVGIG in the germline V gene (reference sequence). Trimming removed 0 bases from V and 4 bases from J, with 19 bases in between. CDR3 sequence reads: CAWSVELGLARYNEQFF. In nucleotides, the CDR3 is TGTGCCTGGAGTGTGGAATTGGGGCTAGCGAGGTACAATGAGCAGTTCTTC.

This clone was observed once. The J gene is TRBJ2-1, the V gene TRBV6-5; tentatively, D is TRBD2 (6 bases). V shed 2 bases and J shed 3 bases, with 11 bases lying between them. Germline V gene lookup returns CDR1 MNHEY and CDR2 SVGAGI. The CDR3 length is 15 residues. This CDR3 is CASSYRGNRYNEQFF. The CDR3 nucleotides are TGTGCCAGCAGTTACCGGGGGAACCGCTACAATGAGCAGTTCTTC.

The CDR3 loop reads CAISTGTSGTEEQFF. DNA of the CDR3: TGTGCCATCAGCACCGGGACTAGCGGGACCGAGGAGCAGTTCTTC. The chain is built from TRBV10-3 and TRBJ2-1, with 13 bases matching TRBD2. The V segment lost 6 bases and the J segment 10 bases; nucleotides outside the gene matches: 9. The CDR3 runs to 15 residues. CDR1 and CDR2 (germline): ENHRY, SYGVKD.

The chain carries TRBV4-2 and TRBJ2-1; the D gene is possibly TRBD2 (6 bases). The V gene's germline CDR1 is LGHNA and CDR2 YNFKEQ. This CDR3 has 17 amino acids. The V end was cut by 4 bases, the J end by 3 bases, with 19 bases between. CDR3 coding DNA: TGTGCCAGCAGCCTGGACCGGACTACCCCCAGCTACAATGAGCAGTTCTTC. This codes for CASSLDRTTPSYNEQFF.

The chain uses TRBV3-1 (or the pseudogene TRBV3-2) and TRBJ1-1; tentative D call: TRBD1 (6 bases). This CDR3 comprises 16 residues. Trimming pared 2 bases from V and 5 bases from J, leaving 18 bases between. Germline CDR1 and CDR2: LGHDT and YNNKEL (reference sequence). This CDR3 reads CASSQILGQKMTEAFF. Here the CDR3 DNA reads TGTGCCAGCAGCCAAATTTTAGGACAGAAGATGACTGAAGCTTTCTTT.

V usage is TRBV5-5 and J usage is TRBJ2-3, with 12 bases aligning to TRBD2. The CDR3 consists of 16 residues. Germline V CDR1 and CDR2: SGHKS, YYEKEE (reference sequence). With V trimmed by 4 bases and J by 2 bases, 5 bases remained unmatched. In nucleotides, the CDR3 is TGTGCCAGCAGCGGGGGGACTAGCGGGTTCACAGATACGCAGTATTTT. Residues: CASSGGTSGFTDTQYF.

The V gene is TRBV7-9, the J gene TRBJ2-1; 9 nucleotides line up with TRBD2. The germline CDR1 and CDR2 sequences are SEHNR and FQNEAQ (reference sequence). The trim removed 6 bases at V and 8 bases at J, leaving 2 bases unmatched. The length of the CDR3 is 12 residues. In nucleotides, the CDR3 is TGTGCCAGCAGAGCGGGAGGAGATGAGCAGTTCTTC. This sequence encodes CASRAGGDEQFF.

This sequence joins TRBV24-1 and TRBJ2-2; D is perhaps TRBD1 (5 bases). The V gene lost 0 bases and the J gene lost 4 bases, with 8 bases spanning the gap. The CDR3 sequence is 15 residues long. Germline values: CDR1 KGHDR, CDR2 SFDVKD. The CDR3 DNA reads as TGTGCCACCAGTGATTTGCCAGGGTCCACCGGGGAGCTGTTTTTT. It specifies CATSDLPGSTGELFF.

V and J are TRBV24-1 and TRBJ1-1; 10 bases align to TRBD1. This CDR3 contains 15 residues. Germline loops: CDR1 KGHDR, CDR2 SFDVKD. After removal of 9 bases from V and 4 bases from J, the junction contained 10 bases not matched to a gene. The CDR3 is CATPGQGGSGTEAFF. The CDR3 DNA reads TGTGCCACCCCCGGACAGGGGGGATCCGGCACTGAAGCTTTCTTT.

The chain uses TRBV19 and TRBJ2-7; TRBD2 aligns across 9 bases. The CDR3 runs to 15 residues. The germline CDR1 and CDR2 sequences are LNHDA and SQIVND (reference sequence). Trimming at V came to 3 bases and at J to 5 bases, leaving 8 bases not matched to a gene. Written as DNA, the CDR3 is TGTGCCAGTAGTATGTATAGCGGGAGCCTCAACGAGCAGTACTTC. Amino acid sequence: CASSMYSGSLNEQYF.